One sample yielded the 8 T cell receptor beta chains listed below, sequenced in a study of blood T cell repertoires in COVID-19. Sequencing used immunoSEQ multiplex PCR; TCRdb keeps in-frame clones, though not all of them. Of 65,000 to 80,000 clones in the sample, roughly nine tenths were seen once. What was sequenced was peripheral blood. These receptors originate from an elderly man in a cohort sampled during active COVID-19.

CDR3 in DNA: TGTGCCAGTAGTACAGGACTAGCGGGGTACCAAGAGACCCAGTACTTC. This sequence encodes CASSTGLAGYQETQYF. This chain joins TRBV19 and TRBJ2-5; the match to TRBD2 covers 12 bases. The CDR3 is 16 amino acids. Germline-derived CDR1 and CDR2 are LNHDA and SQIVND (reference sequence). Losses at the gene ends were 4 bases for V and 0 bases for J; bases not matched to a gene: 3.

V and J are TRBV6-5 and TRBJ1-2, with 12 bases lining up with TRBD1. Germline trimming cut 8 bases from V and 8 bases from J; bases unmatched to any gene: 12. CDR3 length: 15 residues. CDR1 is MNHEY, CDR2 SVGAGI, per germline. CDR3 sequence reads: CASGLEGQGARGYTF. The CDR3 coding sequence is TGTGCCAGCGGACTGGAGGGACAGGGGGCGCGAGGCTACACCTTC.

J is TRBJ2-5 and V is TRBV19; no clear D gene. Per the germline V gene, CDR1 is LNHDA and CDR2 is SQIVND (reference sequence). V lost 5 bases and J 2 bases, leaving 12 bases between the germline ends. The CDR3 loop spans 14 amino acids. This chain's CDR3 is CASSRRRNQETQYF. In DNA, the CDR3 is TGTGCCAGTAGTCGAAGGAGAAATCAAGAGACCCAGTACTTC.

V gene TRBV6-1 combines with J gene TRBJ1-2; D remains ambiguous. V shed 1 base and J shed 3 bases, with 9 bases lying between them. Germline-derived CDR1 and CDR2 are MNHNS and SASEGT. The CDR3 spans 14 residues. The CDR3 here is CASSEVMADYGYTF. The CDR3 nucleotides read TGTGCCAGCAGTGAAGTTATGGCAGACTATGGCTACACCTTC.

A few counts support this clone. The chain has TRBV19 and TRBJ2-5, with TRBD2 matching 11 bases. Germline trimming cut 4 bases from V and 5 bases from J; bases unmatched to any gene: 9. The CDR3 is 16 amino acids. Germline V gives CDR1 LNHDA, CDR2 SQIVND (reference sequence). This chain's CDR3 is CASSKGLAGSWETQYF. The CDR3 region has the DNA TGTGCCAGTAGTAAAGGACTAGCGGGCTCCTGGGAGACCCAGTACTTC.

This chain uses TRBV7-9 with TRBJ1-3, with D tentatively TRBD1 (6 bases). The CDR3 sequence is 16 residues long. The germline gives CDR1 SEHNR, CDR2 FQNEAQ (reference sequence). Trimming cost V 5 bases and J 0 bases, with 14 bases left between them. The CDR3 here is CASSQGGAFSGNTIYF. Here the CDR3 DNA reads TGTGCCAGCAGCCAAGGGGGGGCTTTCTCTGGAAACACCATATATTTT.

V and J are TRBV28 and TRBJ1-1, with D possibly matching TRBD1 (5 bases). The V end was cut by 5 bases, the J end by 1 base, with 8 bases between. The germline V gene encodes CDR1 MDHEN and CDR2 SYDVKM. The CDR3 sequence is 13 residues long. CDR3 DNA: TGTGCCAGCAGTGTACAGGAGAACACTGAAGCTTTCTTT. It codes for CASSVQENTEAFF. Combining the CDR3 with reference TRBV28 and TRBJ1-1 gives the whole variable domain DVKVTQSSRYLVKRTGEKVFLECVQDMDHENMFWYRQDPGLGLRLIYFSYDVKMKEKGDIPEGYSVSREKKERFSLILESASTNQTSMYLCASSVQENTEAFFGQGTRLTVV.

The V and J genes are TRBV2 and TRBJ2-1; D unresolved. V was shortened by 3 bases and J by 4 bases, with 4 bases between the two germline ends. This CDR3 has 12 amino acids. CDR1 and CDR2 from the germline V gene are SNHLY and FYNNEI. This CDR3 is CASSDAYNEQFF. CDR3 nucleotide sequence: TGTGCCAGCAGTGATGCGTACAATGAGCAGTTCTTC. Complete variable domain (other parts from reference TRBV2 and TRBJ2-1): EPEVTQTPSHQVTQMGQEVILRCVPISNHLYFYWYRQILGQKVEFLVSFYNNEISEKSEIFDDQFSVERPDGSNFTLKIRSTKLEDSAMYFCASSDAYNEQFFGPGTRLTVL.